This T cell receptor beta chain was sequenced during a study of blood T cell repertoires in COVID-19. This CDR3 has 14 residues. Trimming pared 7 bases from V and 2 bases from J, leaving 15 bases between. The germline CDR1 and CDR2 sequences are WSHSY and SAAADI. Source study methods: Reference gene primer amplification yielded estimated nucleated cell counts. Only in-frame clones appear in the TCRdb table, and some are missing; sequencing was by immunoSEQ multiplex PCR. V, J and clone size reflect that table, while D and trimming were determined from the DNA. The data hold roughly 250,000 clones, with 75% to 90% observed a single time.

Sequencing was done on a sample of PBMCs or T cells enriched from blood (not recorded which). The chain couples TRBV10-2 to TRBJ2-7; tentative D call: TRBD2 (6 bases). This receptor was obtained from a young woman who had recovered from COVID-19. CDR3: CASTESGVPYEQYF. Here the CDR3 DNA reads TGCGCCAGCACCGAATCGGGAGTTCCCTACGAGCAGTACTTC.